A single sample gave rise to the 28 T cell receptor beta chains below, sequenced in a study of regulatory T cells in long-lasting Graves disease. Arm-PCR with iRepertoire HTBI primers amplified the CDR3 regions for these TCR beta libraries. TCRdb reanalysed the multiplex PCR reads using MiXCR and keeps one entry per CDR3 protein. The sample lists 580,000 or so distinct CDR3 sequences; about 16% were seen once. Time point defined: newly diagnosed GD, antithyroid drugs for less than 3 months. With RNA extracted from PBMCs as input, the TCR library was made. The same sample was also studied in work on T cells in Graves' hyperthyroidism and ophthalmopathy.

Specimen: peripheral blood mononuclear cells (PBMCs), collected at new diagnosis, from a patient treated with antithyroid drugs. The origin of the receptors is a man aged 18 to 30 with Graves disease.

This clonotype was observed at least ten times. CDR3 sequence reads: CASSQSSNQPQHF. The CDR3 region has the DNA TGTGCCAGCAGTCAATCTAGCAATCAGCCCCAGCATTTT. The V and J genes are TRBV12-3 or TRBV12-4 and TRBJ1-5, with unresolved D. The CDR3 consists of 13 residues. Deletions cut 5 bases from V and 0 bases from J, with 5 bases between.

This clonotype has ten or more counts. This chain links TRBV20-1 with TRBJ2-7; TRBD1 aligns across 9 bases. After removal of 0 bases from V and 0 bases from J, the junction contained 3 bases not matched to a gene. Germline CDR1 and CDR2: DFQATT and SNEGSKA (reference sequence). This CDR3 spans 15 amino acids. CDR3 coding DNA: TGCAGTGCTAGAGACGGGGGACAGGGCTCCTACGAGCAGTACTTC. Protein product: CSARDGGQGSYEQYF.

This clonotype was found a few times. The rearrangement links TRBV20-1 to TRBJ2-1, with D tentatively TRBD2 (5 bases). Germline V lookup: CDR1 DFQATT, CDR2 SNEGSKA (reference sequence). The CDR3 is 16 residues long. V was shortened by 2 bases and J by 4 bases, with 18 bases between the two germline ends. This chain's CDR3 is CSARPPTIRTYNEQFF. The CDR3 DNA reads as TGCAGTGCTAGACCGCCGACTATTCGTACTTACAATGAGCAGTTCTTC.

This clonotype was seen only a few times. This chain connects TRBV27 to TRBJ2-7, with D perhaps matching TRBD2 (6 bases). The CDR3 contains 14 residues. Trimming removed 2 bases from V and 6 bases from J, with 14 bases in between. Germline CDR1 reads MNHEY; CDR2 reads SMNVEV (reference sequence). The CDR3 DNA follows: TGTGCCAGCAGTTTAACGGGGGAGCTCGGCGAGCAGTACTTC. This gives the protein CASSLTGELGEQYF.

This clonotype was found a few times. At one boundary the junction diverges from the germline segment, which might be a read error. The CDR3: CVWSRLVVTGELFF. The CDR3 DNA reads TGTGTCTGGAGTAGGCTGGTCGTGACCGGGGAGCTGTTTTTT. The chain recombines TRBV30 with TRBJ2-2; D call uncertain. The CDR3 consists of 14 residues. Germline CDR1 reads GTSNPN; CDR2 reads SVGIG (reference sequence).

This clonotype was seen repeatedly, ten times or more. CDR3 region: CSADPLKAVSSYNEQFF. The CDR3 nucleotides read TGCAGTGCTGACCCCCTCAAGGCAGTAAGCTCCTACAATGAGCAGTTCTTC. The chain couples TRBV20-1 to TRBJ2-1; D remains ambiguous. Germline V gene lookup returns CDR1 DFQATT and CDR2 SNEGSKA (reference sequence). The CDR3 is made up of 17 amino acids. The V end lost 5 bases, the J end lost 0 bases, and 20 bases lay between the germline ends.

This clonotype was seen many times. The gene calls are TRBV5-1 and TRBJ2-1; TRBD1 might be the D (5 bases). The CDR3 has 15 amino acids. Trimming removed 2 bases from V and 4 bases from J, with 13 bases in between. Per the germline V gene, CDR1 is SGHRS and CDR2 is YFSETQ. In DNA, the CDR3 is TGCGCCAGCAGCTTTCCCCGGACACAATACAATGAGCAGTTCTTC. Its protein is CASSFPRTQYNEQFF.

This clonotype appeared a few times. This chain connects TRBV11-3 to TRBJ2-1, with TRBD2 matching over 11 bases. The CDR3 has 16 residues. J lost 4 bases, V lost 5 bases, and 7 bases had no gene match. Germline V gives CDR1 SGHNT, CDR2 YENEEA. In nucleotides, the CDR3 is TGTGCCAGCAGCGCAGCAGGACTAGCGGGTTACAATGAGCAGTTCTTC. It yields the protein CASSAAGLAGYNEQFF.

A few counts support this clonotype. The V call is TRBV20-1, the J call TRBJ1-1, with D perhaps TRBD1 (5 bases). This CDR3 is built from 15 residues. Trimming removed 2 bases at V and 4 bases at J, with 17 bases between. Germline assignment: CDR1 DFQATT and CDR2 SNEGSKA (reference sequence). The CDR3 DNA reads TGCAGTGCTAGAAATCCTTTGGGGGTCGGCACTGAAGCTTTCTTT. Translation: CSARNPLGVGTEAFF.

This clonotype was seen repeatedly, ten times or more. The V gene is TRBV28, the J gene TRBJ2-7; 7 nucleotides agree with TRBD2. J gave up 5 bases and V 2 bases, and 6 bases lay outside the gene matches. Germline lookup yields CDR1 MDHEN and CDR2 SYDVKM. The CDR3 is 14 residues long. The CDR3 reads CASSLTSVPNEQYF. DNA of the CDR3: TGTGCCAGCAGTTTAACTAGCGTCCCCAACGAGCAGTACTTC.

This clonotype was detected only a few times. The gene calls are TRBV7-2 and TRBJ2-1; D perhaps matches TRBD2 (5 bases). The germline V gene encodes CDR1 SGHTA and CDR2 FQGNSA. The V gene lost 2 bases and the J gene lost 4 bases, with 12 bases spanning the gap. The CDR3 contains 15 residues. CDR3 DNA: TGTGCCAGCAGCTTAAACGGGAAGGGATACAATGAGCAGTTCTTC. Translating gives CASSLNGKGYNEQFF.

The chain joins TRBV28 to TRBJ2-7; 8 nucleotides agree with TRBD2. This CDR3 is 15 amino acids long. The germline CDR1 and CDR2 sequences are MDHEN and SYDVKM. The trim removed 3 bases at V and 4 bases at J, leaving 8 bases unmatched. The CDR3 coding sequence is TGTGCCAGCAGTTTGGCCCAACTAGCGGAGTACGAGCAGTACTTC. It is translated as CASSLAQLAEYEQYF.

The chain employs TRBV5-1 and TRBJ1-2; TRBD1 matches 8 bases. The CDR3 runs 14 residues. In germline, CDR1 is SGHRS, CDR2 YFSETQ. Trimming at V came to 3 bases and at J to 7 bases, leaving 8 bases not matched to a gene. The CDR3 loop reads CASSSSDRVGGYTF. The CDR3 DNA follows: TGCGCCAGCAGCTCTTCGGACAGGGTGGGTGGCTACACCTTC.

The sample holds many counts of this clonotype. The rearrangement joins TRBV11-3 to TRBJ2-5; D remains ambiguous. V lost 1 base to trimming and J lost 5 bases, with 20 bases between them. Germline V gene lookup returns CDR1 SGHNT and CDR2 YENEEA. CDR3 length: 17 residues. CDR3 DNA sequence: TGTGCCAGCAGCTTAGTTTTGCTCACCCTAGGGATGGAGACCCAGTACTTC. Encoded protein: CASSLVLLTLGMETQYF.

The chain employs TRBV4-1 and TRBJ2-7; D is tentatively TRBD1 or TRBD2 (5 bases each). From germline, CDR1 is MGHRA and CDR2 YSYEKL. Deletions cut 0 bases from V and 5 bases from J, with 17 bases between. The CDR3 extends over 16 amino acids. The CDR3 region is CASSQDWIGTGHEQYF. Written as DNA, the CDR3 is TGCGCCAGCAGCCAAGATTGGATCGGAACGGGGCACGAGCAGTACTTC.

This clonotype was recorded many times. The rearrangement joins TRBV2 to TRBJ2-4; the match to TRBD2 covers 7 bases. Trimming removed 8 bases from V and 8 bases from J; junction bases left unmatched: 18. CDR1 and CDR2 from the germline V gene are SNHLY and FYNNEI. This CDR3 is 16 amino acids long. This CDR3 reads CASGGRLAGLRDIQYF. CDR3 DNA: TGTGCCAGCGGGGGGAGGTTAGCGGGCCTGCGGGACATTCAGTACTTC.

This clonotype showed up just a few times. This chain links TRBV7-6 with TRBJ2-7, with TRBD2 identical over 11 bases. With 5 bases clipped from V and 3 bases from J, the junction kept 6 bases outside the gene matches. Germline V gene lookup returns CDR1 SGHVS and CDR2 FNYEAQ. The length of the CDR3 is 15 residues. The CDR3 DNA follows: TGTGCCAGCAGCGCTGCCGGGACTAGCGGCTACGAGCAGTACTTC. Encoded protein: CASSAAGTSGYEQYF.

This clonotype has more than one count but fewer than ten. The junction departs from the called germline gene at one end, perhaps through a read error. The rearrangement links TRBV5-1 to TRBJ2-5; TRBD1 matches at 8 bases. Germline V gene data show CDR1 as SGHRS and CDR2 as YFSETQ. This CDR3 spans 15 amino acids. The chain's CDR3 is CASSSMTGDVETQHF. CDR3 sequence (DNA): TGCGCCAGCAGCTCGATGACAGGGGACGTCGAGACCCAGCACTTC.

The V call is TRBV10-3, the J call TRBJ1-1, with D maybe TRBD1 (6 bases). The CDR3 has 14 residues. Germline CDR1 and CDR2: ENHRY and SYGVKD. V was trimmed by 9 bases and J by 2 bases, leaving 16 bases between them. The CDR3 DNA reads as TGTGCCATGAGGCAGGGGCCCATTAACACTGAAGCTTTCTTT. Translating it yields CAMRQGPINTEAFF.

With respect to this clonotype: This clone may be a read error of a much larger clone one base away. The rearrangement uses TRBV27 and TRBJ1-2; no definite D call. The CDR3 runs 14 residues. V was pared by 3 bases and J by 4 bases, with 12 bases between. Germline V gene data show CDR1 as MNHEY and CDR2 as SMNVEV (reference sequence). The DNA of the CDR3 is TGTGCCAGCAGTTTGAAGGGTTCAAGCTATGGCTACACCTTC. This translates into CASSLKGSSYGYTF.

This clonotype was seen only a few times. V is TRBV11-3 and J is TRBJ1-1; D is perhaps TRBD1 (6 bases). V lost 5 bases to trimming and J lost 5 bases, with 21 bases between them. CDR3 size: 16 residues. Germline V gene data show CDR1 as SGHNT and CDR2 as YENEEA. This CDR3 reads CASSPGGAVGRTEAFF. The CDR3 coding sequence is TGTGCCAGCAGCCCCGGGGGCGCCGTAGGGCGTACTGAAGCTTTCTTT.

This clonotype was detected ten times or more. The CDR3 region has the DNA TGCAGTGCCGGCCAGGCCTACAATGAGCAGTTCTTC. Protein: CSAGQAYNEQFF. V gene TRBV20-1 combines with J gene TRBJ2-1; D is unclear. The CDR3 is 12 amino acids. Looked up from germline, CDR1 is DFQATT and CDR2 is SNEGSKA (reference sequence). V was shortened by 6 bases and J by 2 bases, with 8 bases between the two germline ends.

The chain couples TRBV19 to TRBJ2-1; D tentatively reads TRBD1 or TRBD2 (5 bases each). CDR1 is LNHDA, CDR2 SQIVND, per germline (reference sequence). The germline V and J ends were trimmed by 5 bases and 5 bases, with 13 bases remaining between them. CDR3 length: 14 amino acids. The CDR3 protein is CASSPGTLNNEQFF. The CDR3 coding sequence is TGTGCCAGTAGTCCCGGGACCTTAAACAATGAGCAGTTCTTC.

This clonotype was observed many times. V usage is TRBV20-1 and J usage is TRBJ2-5, with D maybe TRBD1 (6 bases). With 1 base removed from V and 1 base from J, the gap between germline ends came to 13 bases. This CDR3 is 15 amino acids long. The germline CDR1 and CDR2 sequences are DFQATT and SNEGSKA (reference sequence). CDR3 in DNA: TGCAGTGCTAGAGCTTTCGGCAGGGGCCAAGAGACCCAGTACTTC. Residues: CSARAFGRGQETQYF.

This clonotype was detected only a few times. This chain links TRBV7-9 with TRBJ2-7; 8 bases line up with TRBD2. The CDR3 length is 14 residues. V lost 3 bases to trimming and J lost 0 bases; unmatched junction nucleotides: 1. From germline, CDR1 is SEHNR and CDR2 FQNEAQ (reference sequence). CDR3 DNA sequence: TGTGCCAGCAGCTTGCGGGGGGACTCCTACGAGCAGTACTTC. The encoded protein is CASSLRGDSYEQYF.

This chain connects TRBV7-3 to TRBJ2-2; D gene ambiguous. CDR1 is SGHTA and CDR2 is FQGTGA in the germline V gene. Trimming took off 5 bases at V and 6 bases at J, with 13 bases between the two ends. The CDR3 length is 14 residues. The CDR3 here is CASSPRDSPGELFF. In DNA form, the CDR3 reads TGTGCCAGCAGCCCCCGAGACTCCCCCGGGGAGCTGTTTTTT.

V gene TRBV28 combines with J gene TRBJ2-2, with D hard to call. The length of the CDR3 is 14 residues. Germline CDR1 is MDHEN and CDR2 is SYDVKM. V dropped 2 bases and J dropped 2 bases, with 6 bases sitting between them. The CDR3 sequence is CASSLISNTGELFF. The CDR3 region has the DNA TGTGCCAGCAGTTTAATATCTAACACCGGGGAGCTGTTTTTT.

This chain uses TRBV7-2 with TRBJ2-7; TRBD2 might be the D (6 bases). Per germline, CDR1 SGHTA and CDR2 FQGNSA. The ends were cut back, 6 bases at V and 2 bases at J, with 11 bases in the middle. The CDR3 spans 13 residues. In DNA form, the CDR3 reads TGTGCCAGCAGTCGACTAGGAACCTACGAGCAGTACTTC. Encoded protein: CASSRLGTYEQYF.